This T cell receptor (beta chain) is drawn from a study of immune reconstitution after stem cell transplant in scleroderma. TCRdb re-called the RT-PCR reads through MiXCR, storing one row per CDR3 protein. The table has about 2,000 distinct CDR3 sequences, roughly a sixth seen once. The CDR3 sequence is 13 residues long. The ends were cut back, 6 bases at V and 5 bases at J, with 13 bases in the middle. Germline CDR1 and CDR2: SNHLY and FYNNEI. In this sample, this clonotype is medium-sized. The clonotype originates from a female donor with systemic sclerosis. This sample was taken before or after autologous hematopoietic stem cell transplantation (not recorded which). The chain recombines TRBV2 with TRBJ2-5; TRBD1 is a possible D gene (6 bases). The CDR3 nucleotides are TGTGCCAGCAGCCGACAGGTCCGGGAGACCCAGTACTTC. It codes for CASSRQVRETQYF.